This T cell receptor (beta chain) appears in the sequencing data of a study of blood T cell repertoires in COVID-19. Study-level background: Acute and convalescent COVID-19 specimens originated in the United States, Italy and Spain.

Comment on this clone: At the DNA level, this CDR3 is encoded by other sequences in the same sample as well.

Followed longitudinally, the Seattle patients had been enrolled during active infection. Repertoires were generated with immunoSEQ multiplex PCR, while TCRdb's copy carries only in-frame clones and drops some. The table includes 200,000 to 250,000 clones, roughly 86% detected once. J gave up 1 base and V 10 bases, and 4 bases lay outside the gene matches. This CDR3 region has 13 residues. Per germline, CDR1 LNHDA and CDR2 SQIVND (reference sequence). This chain links TRBV19 with TRBJ2-3; TRBD1 matches at 8 bases. What was sequenced was peripheral blood. This clonotype originated in a woman between 45 and 60 years old with COVID-19, enrolled during active disease. The CDR3: CATGGFGTDTQYF. CDR3 bases: TGTGCCACAGGGGGCTTTGGCACAGATACGCAGTATTTT.